This TCR beta chain was obtained from a study of OX40 agonist ivuxolimab in advanced cancers. From germline, CDR1 is MNHEY and CDR2 SVGAGI. Deletions cut 2 bases from V and 8 bases from J, with 12 bases between. The CDR3 has 14 amino acids. Whole-study findings and limits: Several nonresponders also turned out to have low normalized T-cell clonal expansion.

Repertoires were generated with immunoSEQ multiplex PCR, while TCRdb's copy carries only in-frame clones and drops some. The sample comprises 20,000 to 25,000 clones, around 80% of which are singletons, and 30% to 35% rests with the top ten. On this clone: The antigen remains unidentified.

The TCR sequence derives from an adult with an advanced solid tumor such as melanoma, head and neck, liver or kidney cancer. Source: CD4+ or CD8+ T cells sorted from blood, taken in a trial of the OX40 agonist ivuxolimab. The chain links TRBV6-5 to TRBJ1-4; TRBD1 might be the D (5 bases). The CDR3 DNA reads as TGTGCCAGCAGTTACATCCAGGGTGGCGAAAAACTGTTTTTT. Protein sequence: CASSYIQGGEKLFF.